The sequence of this T cell receptor (beta chain) was determined in a study of shared clonotypes between healthy human individuals. Study-wide context: For every donor, three CD4 naive, three CD4 memory, two CD8 naive and one CD8 memory plates were used. Findings of the study overall: Only blood was sampled; tissue repertoires likely differ.

In regard to this clone: Its specificity is unknown.

The V gene lost 3 bases and the J gene lost 6 bases, with 6 bases spanning the gap. Germline V CDR1 and CDR2: LNHDA, SQIVND (reference sequence). This CDR3 region has 11 residues. Data came from immunoSEQ multiplex PCR; TCRdb stores just in-frame clones and leaves some out. The sample records a few million clones, around 93% being singletons. CD45RO-negative, CCR7-selected cells formed the naive CD8 fraction, which excluded terminally differentiated effector memory CD45RA+ cells. This clonotype was obtained from a man between 18 and 35 years old in good health. Some clones in this sample may be carry-over from other donors' samples. The sample consisted of naive CD8+ T cells from PBMCs. The V call is TRBV19, the J call TRBJ2-7, with no clear D. The CDR3 region has the DNA TGTGCCAGTAGTATTTTTGGCGAGCAGTACTTC. Residues: CASSIFGEQYF. Full variable domain (outside the CDR3, taken from reference TRBV19 and TRBJ2-7): DGGITQSPKYLFRKEGQNVTLSCEQNLNHDAMYWYRQDPGQGLRLIYYSQIVNDFQKGDIAEGYSVSREKKESFPLTVTSAQKNPTAFYLCASSIFGEQYFGPGTRLTVT.